These 28 T cell receptor beta chains were sequenced from one sample in a study of regulatory T cells in long-lasting Graves disease. HTBI primers from iRepertoire and Arm-PCR of CDR3 regions yielded the TCR beta libraries. TCRdb reprocessed the multiplex PCR reads with MiXCR, giving one entry per CDR3 protein. Here the sample spans 620,000 or so distinct CDR3 sequences, about 15% being singletons. Documented time point: newly diagnosed GD, antithyroid drugs for less than 3 months. PBMCs provided the RNA from which the TCR library was made. The data also belong to a second study, concerning T cells in Graves' hyperthyroidism and ophthalmopathy.

Sequenced material: peripheral blood mononuclear cells (PBMCs), taken at new diagnosis, from a patient treated with antithyroid drugs. The receptors shown here come from a woman aged 25 to 39 with Graves disease.

The chain combines TRBV5-1 with TRBJ2-1; D remains unclear. The CDR3 runs 13 residues. Trimming cost V 4 bases and J 7 bases, with 12 bases left between them. Germline CDR1 and CDR2: SGHRS and YFSETQ. CDR3 DNA: TGCGCCAGCAGCGCCCTTCCCTTAAATGAGCAGTTCTTC. This sequence encodes CASSALPLNEQFF.

This clonotype was seen repeatedly, ten times or more. This chain links TRBV15 with TRBJ2-3, with D tentatively TRBD2 (7 bases). Germline CDR1 LNHNV, CDR2 YYDKDF (reference sequence). The CDR3 is 17 residues long. Trimming took off 0 bases at V and 2 bases at J, with 15 bases between the two ends. The CDR3 DNA sequence: TGTGCCACCAGCAGAGACAAGGGGGGGGGTGACACAGATACGCAGTATTTT. It is translated as CATSRDKGGGDTDTQYF.

This clonotype was seen many times. The chain links TRBV5-6 to TRBJ2-3, with D perhaps matching TRBD1 (5 bases). This CDR3 comprises 14 residues. Trimming took off 5 bases at V and 3 bases at J, with 13 bases between the two ends. CDR1 and CDR2 (germline): SGHDT, YYEEEE. The CDR3 DNA reads TGTGCCAGCAGGGACAAGAAGCTTACAGATACGCAGTATTTT. Translation: CASRDKKLTDTQYF.

Many counts were recorded for this clonotype. The rearrangement joins TRBV7-2 to TRBJ2-5, with D perhaps matching TRBD1 (7 bases). CDR1 is SGHTA, CDR2 FQGNSA, per germline. V lost 5 bases, J lost 2 bases, and 21 bases lay in between. The CDR3 covers 17 residues. Here the CDR3 reads CASSLRVRRGQQETQYF. DNA for the CDR3: TGTGCCAGCAGCCTACGGGTCCGGAGGGGGCAACAAGAGACCCAGTACTTC. The full variable domain, in which reference TRBV7-2 and TRBJ2-5 provide the parts outside the CDR3, is GAGVSQSPSNKVTEKGKDVELRCDPISGHTALYWYRQSLGQGLEFLIYFQGNSAPDKSGLPSDRFSAERTGGSVSTLTIQRTQQEDSAVYLCASSLRVRRGQQETQYFGPGTRLLVL.

CDR3 DNA: TGTGCCAGCAGGTATCTAGGAGGAGACGAGCAGTACTTC. This codes for CASRYLGGDEQYF. The rearrangement uses TRBV28 and TRBJ2-7, with D perhaps matching TRBD2 (5 bases). CDR1 is MDHEN and CDR2 is SYDVKM in the germline V gene. Trimming took off 6 bases at V and 5 bases at J, with 14 bases between the two ends. The CDR3 is 13 residues long. The entire variable domain, with the rest obtained from reference TRBV28 and TRBJ2-7, is as follows: DVKVTQSSRYLVKRTGEKVFLECVQDMDHENMFWYRQDPGLGLRLIYFSYDVKMKEKGDIPEGYSVSREKKERFSLILESASTNQTSMYLCASRYLGGDEQYFGPGTRLTVT.

On this clonotype: A read error may account for a junction end that differs from germline. CDR3 nucleotides: TGTGCTAGCAGCTTACGGACTAGTCTTACGCAGTATTTT. Amino acids: CASSLRTSLTQYF. The chain carries TRBV7-7 and TRBJ2-3, with 7 bases lining up with TRBD2. The germline V gene has CDR1 SSHAT and CDR2 FNYEAQ (reference sequence). The CDR3 consists of 13 residues.

This clonotype has a handful of counts. This chain links TRBV27 with TRBJ2-1; 7 nucleotides align to TRBD2. J gave up 0 bases and V 5 bases, and 31 bases lay outside the gene matches. CDR3 size: 24 residues. Germline CDR1 and CDR2: MNHEY and SMNVEV (reference sequence). In DNA, the CDR3 is TGTGCCAGCAGTGGTGGTTCGGCCCCCTCAACTAGCGCCGACCTGGTAAGCTCCTACAATGAGCAGTTCTTC. Its protein is CASSGGSAPSTSADLVSSYNEQFF.

This clonotype has more than one count but fewer than ten. V gene TRBV7-3 combines with J gene TRBJ2-1, with D perhaps TRBD1 or TRBD2 (5 bases each). The CDR3 sequence is 14 residues long. Germline V CDR1 and CDR2: SGHTA, FQGTGA. V was trimmed by 4 bases and J by 8 bases, leaving 15 bases between them. The CDR3 reads CASSSPGTSDEQFF. In DNA, the CDR3 is TGTGCCAGCAGCTCACCAGGGACGAGCGATGAGCAGTTCTTC.

This clonotype was recorded at least ten times. The chain links TRBV18 to TRBJ2-7; D may be TRBD1 (6 bases). Trimming shortened V by 2 bases and J by 7 bases, and 18 bases separated the two germline ends. The CDR3 is 15 amino acids. CDR1 and CDR2 from the germline V gene are KGHSH and LQKENI. The CDR3 here is CASSPGTTLRTEQYF. In nucleotides, the CDR3 is TGTGCCAGCTCACCAGGGACAACATTGCGTACGGAGCAGTACTTC.

This clonotype has a count of ten or more. The CDR3 reads CAWSASPYGYTF. CDR3 nucleotides: TGTGCCTGGAGCGCCTCCCCTTATGGCTACACCTTC. V is TRBV30 and J is TRBJ1-2; D unresolved. Germline V lookup: CDR1 GTSNPN, CDR2 SVGIG (reference sequence). V was clipped by 3 bases and J by 5 bases, with 10 bases between them. There are 12 residues in the CDR3. The full variable domain, completed using reference TRBV30 and TRBJ1-2, is SQTIHQWPATLVQPVGSPLSLECTVEGTSNPNLYWYRQAAGRGLQLLFYSVGIGQISSEVPQNLSASRPQDRQFILSSKKLLLSDSGFYLCAWSASPYGYTFGSGTRLTVV.

This clonotype was picked up many times. The gene calls are TRBV7-8 and TRBJ2-3; 7 nucleotides agree with TRBD2. The CDR3 is 12 amino acids. Per the germline V gene, CDR1 is SGHVS and CDR2 is FQNEAQ. The V gene end was trimmed by 5 bases and the J gene end by 11 bases; junction bases not matched to a gene: 7. For the CDR3, the DNA is TGTGCCAGCAGCCCGGCTTGGGGGGGGCAGTATTTT. It translates to CASSPAWGGQYF.

This clonotype was recorded at least ten times. This sequence joins TRBV2 and TRBJ2-5, with TRBD2 matching 10 bases. Germline V gene sequence: CDR1 SNHLY, CDR2 FYNNEI. V shed 3 bases, J shed 3 bases, and the junction held 4 bases outside the gene matches. This CDR3 comprises 15 residues. The CDR3 is CASSDLLAGKETQYF. The CDR3 nucleotides read TGTGCCAGCAGTGATTTACTAGCGGGGAAAGAGACCCAGTACTTC.

This clonotype has a handful of counts. The chain uses TRBV20-1 and TRBJ1-5; the D gene is possibly TRBD1 (6 bases). The CDR3 is 15 residues long. The V and J ends lost 4 bases and 2 bases respectively, with 15 bases between them. Germline V gene sequence: CDR1 DFQATT, CDR2 SNEGSKA (reference sequence). The CDR3 DNA is TGCAGTGCTAAGGTTTGGGGGCAGGGCAATCAGCCCCAGCATTTT. Its translation: CSAKVWGQGNQPQHF.

This clonotype has a count of ten or more. The chain has TRBV12-3 or TRBV12-4 and TRBJ1-2; the match to TRBD1 covers 8 bases. CDR3 length: 13 amino acids. The V gene end was trimmed by 5 bases and the J gene end by 2 bases; junction bases not matched to a gene: 1. The CDR3 protein is CASSRTGNYGYTF. The CDR3 bases are TGTGCCAGCAGTAGGACAGGGAACTATGGCTACACCTTC.

A few counts support this clonotype. This chain uses TRBV15 with TRBJ2-2; D assignment may be TRBD1 or TRBD2 (5 bases each). This CDR3 has 16 residues. The germline V gene has CDR1 LNHNV and CDR2 YYDKDF (reference sequence). Trimming shortened V by 0 bases and J by 4 bases, and 12 bases separated the two germline ends. The CDR3, as DNA: TGTGCCACCAGCAGAGAACGTTGGGGGAGCACCGGGGAGCTGTTTTTT. Translation: CATSRERWGSTGELFF. Looking up the rest from reference TRBV15 and TRBJ2-2 gives the full variable domain: DAMVIQNPRYQVTQFGKPVTLSCSQTLNHNVMYWYQQKSSQAPKLLFHYYDKDFNNEADTPDNFQSRRPNTSFCFLDIRSPGLGDTAMYLCATSRERWGSTGELFFGEGSRLTVL.

This clonotype turned up a few times. CDR3 bases: TGTGCCAGCAGCCAAGTTGGGGGGGGCGCTGAAGCTTTCTTT. It encodes CASSQVGGGAEAFF. This chain links TRBV3-1 with TRBJ1-1, with a weak D call TRBD1 (6 bases). V gave up 1 base and J gave up 6 bases, with 12 bases separating them. The length of the CDR3 is 14 residues. Germline V lookup: CDR1 LGHDT, CDR2 YNNKEL (reference sequence).

This clonotype was found many times. This chain joins TRBV29-1 and TRBJ1-5; 7 nucleotides align to TRBD1. From germline, CDR1 is SQVTM and CDR2 ANQGSEA. V dropped 4 bases and J dropped 4; count of bases not matched to a gene: 7. The CDR3 has 14 amino acids. The CDR3 protein is CSVGAGTANQPQHF. As DNA, the CDR3 is TGCAGCGTTGGGGCCGGGACAGCTAATCAGCCCCAGCATTTT.

A few counts support this clonotype. The chain is built from TRBV28 and TRBJ1-6, with 8 bases aligning to TRBD1. CDR1 and CDR2 (germline): MDHEN, SYDVKM. J was trimmed by 10 bases and V by 5 bases; bases with no gene match: 13. The CDR3 is 16 residues long. CDR3 sequence (DNA): TGTGCCAGCAGTCCCTTCTCAGGGGGCTGGTTCTCACCCCTCCACTTT. Encoded protein: CASSPFSGGWFSPLHF.

The V and J genes are TRBV30 and TRBJ1-1; possibly TRBD1 for D (6 bases). The CDR3 sequence is 13 residues long. Trimming removed 0 bases at V and 4 bases at J, with 9 bases between. The germline V gene encodes CDR1 GTSNPN and CDR2 SVGIG (reference sequence). Here the CDR3 DNA reads TGTGCCTGGAGTGTCTCACAGGGCACTGAAGCTTTCTTT. Translating it yields CAWSVSQGTEAFF. Using reference TRBV30 and TRBJ1-1 for the parts outside the CDR3, the full variable domain is SQTIHQWPATLVQPVGSPLSLECTVEGTSNPNLYWYRQAAGRGLQLLFYSVGIGQISSEVPQNLSASRPQDRQFILSSKKLLLSDSGFYLCAWSVSQGTEAFFGQGTRLTVV.

This clonotype was seen repeatedly, ten times or more. J is TRBJ1-1 and V is TRBV5-1, with TRBD1 as a possible D gene (6 bases). This CDR3 spans 14 amino acids. The germline V gene encodes CDR1 SGHRS and CDR2 YFSETQ. Deletions cut 2 bases from V and 7 bases from J, with 15 bases between. This CDR3 is CASSLTGSGFEAFF. Here the CDR3 DNA reads TGCGCCAGCAGCTTAACAGGGTCGGGCTTTGAAGCTTTCTTT.

This clonotype was recorded many times. For the CDR3, the DNA is TGTGCCACCAGTATATCAGGGGGCACAGATACGCAGTATTTT. Translation gives CATSISGGTDTQYF. This sequence joins TRBV24-1 and TRBJ2-3, with D possibly TRBD1 on 6 matching bases. The CDR3 spans 14 residues. The ends were cut back, 6 bases at V and 1 base at J, with 10 bases in the middle. Per germline, CDR1 KGHDR and CDR2 SFDVKD.

This clonotype was observed many times. The gene calls are TRBV7-3 and TRBJ2-5, with 13 nucleotides matching TRBD2. The CDR3 has 17 amino acids. J lost 4 bases, V lost 2 bases, and 7 bases had no gene match. The germline V gene encodes CDR1 SGHTA and CDR2 FQGTGA. The CDR3 sequence is CASSLGSGLAGRETQYF. Written as DNA, the CDR3 is TGTGCCAGCAGCTTAGGTTCGGGACTAGCGGGAAGAGAGACCCAGTACTTC.

This chain connects TRBV30 to TRBJ1-5, with a possible D match to TRBD1 (5 bases). The CDR3 has 17 residues. Germline V gene lookup returns CDR1 GTSNPN and CDR2 SVGIG (reference sequence). V was cut by 3 bases and J by 3 bases, with 21 bases left in between. CDR3 loop: CAWSSGRGVGSNQPQHF. In DNA, the CDR3 is TGTGCCTGGAGCTCGGGACGGGGGGTGGGATCCAATCAGCCCCAGCATTTT.

This clonotype was seen only a few times. The chain has TRBV28 and TRBJ2-7, with 9 bases lining up with TRBD1. The CDR3 is made up of 18 amino acids. Losses at the gene ends were 2 bases for V and 5 bases for J; bases not matched to a gene: 16. Germline CDR1 is MDHEN and CDR2 is SYDVKM. CDR3 sequence (DNA): TGTGCCAGCAGTTTAATTCCAACTTACCGGACAGGGGATGACGAGCAGTACTTC. This gives the protein CASSLIPTYRTGDDEQYF.

Many counts were recorded for this clonotype. The V and J genes are TRBV7-3 and TRBJ1-1; weak D call: TRBD1 (6 bases). Trimming cost V 4 bases and J 0 bases, with 9 bases left between them. CDR3 length: 14 residues. Per germline, CDR1 SGHTA and CDR2 FQGTGA. CDR3 in DNA: TGTGCCAGCAGCTCAGGGGACATGAACACTGAAGCTTTCTTT. Protein sequence: CASSSGDMNTEAFF.

The genes are TRBV27 and TRBJ2-7; D is uncertain. Deletions cut 2 bases from V and 2 bases from J, with 10 bases between. The CDR3 sequence is 14 residues long. Germline CDR1 MNHEY, CDR2 SMNVEV (reference sequence). The CDR3 coding sequence is TGTGCCAGCAGTTTACGCGGCGGAACCTACGAGCAGTACTTC. The encoded protein is CASSLRGGTYEQYF.

CDR3 coding DNA: TGTGCCAGCAGAACGACGGGACTAGCGGGAGGAAGCGACATTCAGTACTTC. The encoded protein is CASRTTGLAGGSDIQYF. The V and J genes are TRBV6-2 or TRBV6-3 and TRBJ2-4, with TRBD2 identical over 15 bases. Germline V gene lookup returns CDR1 MNHEY and CDR2 SVGEGT. V shed 6 bases and J 8 bases; nucleotides not matched to a gene: 11. This CDR3 contains 17 residues.

This clonotype was picked up many times. The chain carries TRBV9 and TRBJ1-1; TRBD1 aligns across 7 bases. After removal of 0 bases from V and 0 bases from J, the junction contained 2 bases not matched to a gene. CDR3 length: 15 amino acids. Germline-derived CDR1 and CDR2 are SGDLS and YYNGEE. DNA for the CDR3: TGTGCCAGCAGCGTAGTCGGGACAGTGAACACTGAAGCTTTCTTT. As protein: CASSVVGTVNTEAFF. Based on the CDR3 plus reference TRBV9 and TRBJ1-1, the full variable domain is DSGVTQTPKHLITATGQRVTLRCSPRSGDLSVYWYQQSLDQGLQFLIQYYNGEERAKGNILERFSAQQFPDLHSELNLSSLELGDSALYFCASSVVGTVNTEAFFGQGTRLTVV.